The rows below give T cell receptor beta chains drawn from one sample of a study of OX40 agonist ivuxolimab in advanced cancers. TCRdb keeps only in-frame clones here, not all; method: immunoSEQ multiplex PCR. The data contain tens of thousands of clones, 90% of them seen just once; the ten biggest clones take up 0.55% to 0.8%. This sample comprised CD4+ or CD8+ T cells sorted from blood, obtained in a trial of the OX40 agonist ivuxolimab. These receptors originate from an adult with an advanced solid tumor such as melanoma, head and neck, liver or kidney cancer. CDR3s include the opening cysteine and the closing phenylalanine or tryptophan. The order of the fields is J gene, clone size, V gene, D gene, CDR3 protein, CDR3 DNA. D genes are given only for firm matches. Only some rows state a clone size, as once, few, many or a class for expanded clones.

j_call: TRBJ2-5
clone_size: .
v_call: TRBV9
d_call: .
cdr3_aa: CASSVVASGETQYF
cdr3_nt: TGTGCCAGCAGCGTAGTTGCTTCTGGAGAGACCCAGTACTTC

j_call: TRBJ2-1
clone_size: .
v_call: TRBV9
d_call: .
cdr3_aa: CASSALWTRSNEQFF
cdr3_nt: TGTGCCAGCAGTGCCCTGTGGACGAGGAGCAATGAGCAGTTCTTC

j_call: TRBJ2-5
clone_size: .
v_call: TRBV18
d_call: TRBD2
cdr3_aa: CASSPGIAGGGETQYF
cdr3_nt: TGTGCCAGCTCACCCGGAATAGCGGGAGGAGGAGAGACCCAGTACTTC

j_call: TRBJ2-7
clone_size: .
v_call: TRBV2
d_call: TRBD2
cdr3_aa: CAVWGLAGTTYEQYF
cdr3_nt: TGTGCCGTTTGGGGACTAGCGGGAACGACCTACGAGCAGTACTTC

j_call: TRBJ2-3
clone_size: .
v_call: TRBV7-2
d_call: TRBD2
cdr3_aa: CASSPLPGGLSTDTQYF
cdr3_nt: TGTGCCAGCAGCCCTTTACCGGGAGGGCTTAGCACAGATACGCAGTATTTT

j_call: TRBJ2-2
clone_size: .
v_call: TRBV5-1
d_call: .
cdr3_aa: CASSLSGELFF
cdr3_nt: TGCGCCAGCAGCTTGTCCGGGGAGCTGTTTTTT

j_call: TRBJ2-4
clone_size: .
v_call: TRBV9
d_call: TRBD2
cdr3_aa: CASSVAGGRGNIQYF
cdr3_nt: TGTGCCAGCAGCGTAGCGGGAGGTCGGGGGAACATTCAGTACTTC

j_call: TRBJ2-5
clone_size: .
v_call: TRBV4-3
d_call: .
cdr3_aa: CASSQEGRDSETQYF
cdr3_nt: TGCGCCAGCAGCCAAGAGGGACGCGATTCAGAGACCCAGTACTTC

j_call: TRBJ2-3
clone_size: .
v_call: TRBV18
d_call: .
cdr3_aa: CASSPSLGSTDTQYF
cdr3_nt: TGTGCCAGCTCGCCTTCCTTGGGCAGCACAGATACGCAGTATTTT

j_call: TRBJ2-2
clone_size: .
v_call: TRBV6-1
d_call: TRBD1
cdr3_aa: CASRTGAANTGELFF
cdr3_nt: TGTGCCAGCAGAACAGGGGCCGCGAACACCGGGGAGCTGTTTTTT

j_call: TRBJ2-5
clone_size: .
v_call: TRBV11-1
d_call: .
cdr3_aa: CASSLGFGKETQYF
cdr3_nt: TGTGCCAGCAGCTTAGGTTTCGGGAAAGAGACCCAGTACTTC

j_call: TRBJ1-5
clone_size: .
v_call: TRBV6-5
d_call: TRBD1
cdr3_aa: CASSYIQGAQPQHF
cdr3_nt: TGTGCCAGCAGTTACATCCAGGGGGCGCAGCCCCAGCATTTT

j_call: TRBJ2-6
clone_size: .
v_call: TRBV5-1
d_call: .
cdr3_aa: CASSLDQVAEANVLTF
cdr3_nt: TGCGCCAGCAGCTTGGATCAGGTTGCTGAGGCCAACGTCCTGACTTTC

j_call: TRBJ2-7
clone_size: .
v_call: TRBV28
d_call: TRBD1
cdr3_aa: CASTPPGTGMSVEQYF
cdr3_nt: TGTGCCAGCACCCCCCCGGGGACAGGGATGTCGGTGGAGCAGTACTTC

j_call: TRBJ1-3
clone_size: once
v_call: TRBV30
d_call: .
cdr3_aa: CAWTTVSGNTIYF
cdr3_nt: TGTGCCTGGACGACGGTGTCTGGAAACACCATATATTTT

j_call: TRBJ2-3
clone_size: few
v_call: TRBV27
d_call: TRBD2
cdr3_aa: CASSDGRVYTDTQYF
cdr3_nt: TGTGCCAGTTCGGACGGGAGGGTATACACAGATACGCAGTATTTT

j_call: TRBJ2-2
clone_size: .
v_call: TRBV7-9
d_call: TRBD2
cdr3_aa: CASSVAGNTGELFF
cdr3_nt: TGTGCCAGCAGCGTAGCGGGGAACACCGGGGAGCTGTTTTTT

j_call: TRBJ2-7
clone_size: .
v_call: TRBV28
d_call: TRBD2
cdr3_aa: CASSFSGRPPYEQYF
cdr3_nt: TGTGCCAGCAGTTTTAGCGGGAGGCCGCCCTACGAGCAGTACTTC

j_call: TRBJ1-2
clone_size: .
v_call: TRBV29-1
d_call: TRBD1
cdr3_aa: CSTGTVTNYGYTF
cdr3_nt: TGCAGCACTGGGACAGTGACTAACTATGGCTACACCTTC

j_call: TRBJ1-2
clone_size: .
v_call: TRBV28
d_call: TRBD1
cdr3_aa: CASSFGGTDLNYGYTF
cdr3_nt: TGTGCCAGCAGTTTCGGCGGGACAGACCTTAACTATGGCTACACCTTC

j_call: TRBJ1-2
clone_size: .
v_call: TRBV4-3
d_call: TRBD1
cdr3_aa: CASSHRDRGPNYGYTF
cdr3_nt: TGCGCCAGCAGCCACCGGGACAGGGGGCCCAACTATGGCTACACCTTC

j_call: TRBJ2-1
clone_size: .
v_call: TRBV28
d_call: .
cdr3_aa: CASSIIGPDNEQFF
cdr3_nt: TGTGCCAGCAGTATAATTGGACCCGACAATGAGCAGTTCTTC

j_call: TRBJ1-1
clone_size: .
v_call: TRBV7-2
d_call: TRBD1
cdr3_aa: CASSYNDRGTEAFF
cdr3_nt: TGTGCCAGCAGCTATAATGACAGGGGCACTGAAGCTTTCTTT

j_call: TRBJ2-5
clone_size: .
v_call: TRBV5-1
d_call: TRBD2
cdr3_aa: CASMGLAGQETQYF
cdr3_nt: TGCGCCAGCATGGGACTAGCGGGGCAAGAGACCCAGTACTTC

j_call: TRBJ1-5
clone_size: .
v_call: TRBV6-5
d_call: TRBD1
cdr3_aa: CASSDTTGGDQPQHF
cdr3_nt: TGTGCCAGCAGCGATACCACAGGGGGTGATCAGCCCCAGCATTTT

j_call: TRBJ1-5
clone_size: .
v_call: TRBV28
d_call: TRBD1
cdr3_aa: CATSGQSTTNQPQHF
cdr3_nt: TGTGCCACCTCGGGACAGTCCACGACGAATCAGCCCCAGCATTTT

j_call: TRBJ2-7
clone_size: .
v_call: TRBV9
d_call: TRBD1
cdr3_aa: CATQTGTGNEQYF
cdr3_nt: TGTGCCACCCAGACCGGGACAGGGAACGAGCAGTACTTC

j_call: TRBJ2-5
clone_size: once
v_call: TRBV7-8
d_call: .
cdr3_aa: CASNRRNQETQYF
cdr3_nt: TGTGCCAGCAATCGTAGAAACCAAGAGACCCAGTACTTC

j_call: TRBJ1-1
clone_size: .
v_call: TRBV11-1
d_call: .
cdr3_aa: CASSFVWNTEAFF
cdr3_nt: TGTGCCAGCAGCTTCGTGTGGAACACTGAAGCTTTCTTT

j_call: TRBJ2-5
clone_size: .
v_call: TRBV5-1
d_call: .
cdr3_aa: CASSSGTHQETQYF
cdr3_nt: TGCGCCAGCAGCTCCGGGACCCATCAAGAGACCCAGTACTTC

j_call: TRBJ2-6
clone_size: .
v_call: TRBV7-2
d_call: .
cdr3_aa: CASSLIAGQGTMANVLTF
cdr3_nt: TGTGCCAGCAGCTTAATCGCTGGGCAGGGTACAATGGCCAACGTCCTGACTTTC

j_call: TRBJ2-5
clone_size: .
v_call: TRBV7-2
d_call: TRBD1
cdr3_aa: CASSQGQGGTQYF
cdr3_nt: TGTGCCAGCAGCCAGGGACAGGGAGGGACCCAGTACTTC

j_call: TRBJ2-7
clone_size: once
v_call: TRBV2
d_call: TRBD1
cdr3_aa: CASKGDSRVHEQYF
cdr3_nt: TGTGCCAGCAAGGGGGACAGCCGCGTCCACGAGCAGTACTTC

j_call: TRBJ1-4
clone_size: .
v_call: TRBV18
d_call: .
cdr3_aa: CASSPGVEKLFF
cdr3_nt: TGTGCCAGCTCACCGGGGGTTGAAAAACTGTTTTTT

j_call: TRBJ1-4
clone_size: .
v_call: TRBV7-9
d_call: .
cdr3_aa: CASSSGRATNEKLFF
cdr3_nt: TGTGCCAGCAGCTCAGGGCGGGCAACTAATGAAAAACTGTTTTTT

j_call: TRBJ1-3
clone_size: .
v_call: TRBV2
d_call: .
cdr3_aa: CASSEAEGYGNTIYF
cdr3_nt: TGTGCCAGCAGTGAAGCTGAGGGATATGGAAACACCATATATTTT

j_call: TRBJ2-5
clone_size: .
v_call: TRBV7-6
d_call: .
cdr3_aa: CASSLVQGGETQYF
cdr3_nt: TGTGCCAGCAGCTTAGTCCAGGGAGGAGAGACCCAGTACTTC

j_call: TRBJ1-4
clone_size: once
v_call: TRBV6-5
d_call: TRBD1
cdr3_aa: CASRDVGQGNEKLFF
cdr3_nt: TGTGCCAGCAGGGACGTGGGACAGGGTAACGAAAAACTGTTTTTT

j_call: TRBJ2-1
clone_size: .
v_call: TRBV7-9
d_call: .
cdr3_aa: CASSLENHRDRAYNEQFF
cdr3_nt: TGTGCCAGCAGCTTGGAAAACCACAGGGATAGGGCCTACAATGAGCAGTTCTTC

j_call: TRBJ2-2
clone_size: .
v_call: TRBV5-8
d_call: TRBD1
cdr3_aa: CASSPGTENTGELFF
cdr3_nt: TGTGCCAGCAGTCCCGGGACAGAGAACACCGGGGAGCTGTTTTTT

j_call: TRBJ2-2
clone_size: .
v_call: TRBV6-5
d_call: TRBD1
cdr3_aa: CASTPTGVDTGELFF
cdr3_nt: TGTGCCAGCACCCCGACAGGGGTTGACACCGGGGAGCTGTTTTTT

j_call: TRBJ2-7
clone_size: .
v_call: TRBV11-3
d_call: TRBD2
cdr3_aa: CASSLGSSGGSYEQYF
cdr3_nt: TGTGCCAGCAGCTTAGGGTCTTCGGGGGGATCCTACGAGCAGTACTTC

j_call: TRBJ2-7
clone_size: .
v_call: TRBV6-5
d_call: .
cdr3_aa: CASSPNYEQYF
cdr3_nt: TGTGCCAGCAGCCCAAACTACGAGCAGTACTTC

j_call: TRBJ2-7
clone_size: .
v_call: TRBV2
d_call: TRBD1
cdr3_aa: CASSERGVTGAYEQYF
cdr3_nt: TGTGCCAGCAGTGAACGAGGTGTGACAGGGGCCTACGAGCAGTACTTC

j_call: TRBJ1-2
clone_size: .
v_call: TRBV6-1
d_call: TRBD1
cdr3_aa: CASRLQGAQYGYTF
cdr3_nt: TGTGCCAGCAGATTACAGGGGGCGCAGTATGGCTACACCTTC

j_call: TRBJ2-3
clone_size: .
v_call: TRBV11-2
d_call: TRBD2
cdr3_aa: CASSSRTSGSGTDTQYF
cdr3_nt: TGTGCCAGCAGCTCCCGGACTAGCGGGAGCGGCACAGATACGCAGTATTTT

j_call: TRBJ1-2
clone_size: .
v_call: TRBV7-9
d_call: TRBD1
cdr3_aa: CASSLWTGGYTF
cdr3_nt: TGTGCCAGCAGCTTATGGACAGGGGGCTACACCTTC

j_call: TRBJ1-6
clone_size: .
v_call: TRBV27
d_call: .
cdr3_aa: CASGWGGPGSPLHF
cdr3_nt: TGTGCCAGCGGGTGGGGGGGACCAGGTTCACCCCTCCACTTT

j_call: TRBJ2-5
clone_size: .
v_call: TRBV6-1
d_call: .
cdr3_aa: CASSESWGAPETQYF
cdr3_nt: TGTGCCAGCAGTGAATCTTGGGGGGCCCCAGAGACCCAGTACTTC

j_call: TRBJ1-6
clone_size: .
v_call: TRBV19
d_call: TRBD1
cdr3_aa: CASSGGQDYNSPLHF
cdr3_nt: TGTGCCAGTAGCGGCGGACAGGACTATAATTCACCCCTCCACTTT

j_call: TRBJ2-3
clone_size: .
v_call: TRBV5-4
d_call: .
cdr3_aa: CASSPTRGTDTQYF
cdr3_nt: TGTGCCAGCAGCCCAACACGGGGCACAGATACGCAGTATTTT

j_call: TRBJ2-1
clone_size: .
v_call: TRBV29-1
d_call: TRBD2
cdr3_aa: CSGRLAGDSTYNEQFF
cdr3_nt: TGCAGCGGGAGACTAGCGGGAGATTCTACCTACAATGAGCAGTTCTTC

j_call: TRBJ1-5
clone_size: .
v_call: TRBV27
d_call: TRBD1
cdr3_aa: CASSPGQGHRPQHF
cdr3_nt: TGTGCCAGCAGTCCGGGACAGGGTCATCGACCCCAGCATTTT

j_call: TRBJ2-5
clone_size: .
v_call: TRBV2
d_call: .
cdr3_aa: CASSERSRGGETQYF
cdr3_nt: TGTGCCAGCAGTGAAAGGTCCAGGGGAGGCGAGACCCAGTACTTC

j_call: TRBJ2-2
clone_size: .
v_call: TRBV27
d_call: .
cdr3_aa: CASSLGPGELFF
cdr3_nt: TGTGCCAGCAGTTTGGGACCCGGGGAGCTGTTTTTT

j_call: TRBJ2-2
clone_size: .
v_call: TRBV2
d_call: TRBD1
cdr3_aa: CASSVGQGRTGELFF
cdr3_nt: TGTGCCAGCAGTGTAGGACAGGGCCGCACCGGGGAGCTGTTTTTT